A single sample is the source of the 14 T cell receptor beta chains below, sequenced in a study of blood T cells in healthy people across ages. Using a J-beta primer mix together with a sample-barcoded 5' primer, a second PCR was run for roughly 7 to 12 cycles. MiXCR, applied by TCRdb to the 5' RACE reads, yields one record per CDR3 protein. Of some 1.1 million distinct CDR3 sequences listed, more than 30% are singletons. The sequencing sample was made of blood. These receptors came from a young man in good health.

The rearrangement uses TRBV14 and TRBJ2-3, with TRBD1 as a possible D gene (5 bases). V was shortened by 3 bases and J by 9 bases, with 16 bases between the two germline ends. The CDR3 is made up of 14 amino acids. Germline CDR1 and CDR2: SGHDN and FVKESK. CDR3 nucleotide sequence: TGTGCCAGCAGCCAGACTCGATATCAGGGCACGCAGTATTTT. Its protein product is CASSQTRYQGTQYF.

This clonotype has more than one count but fewer than ten. The chain recombines TRBV12-3 or TRBV12-4 with TRBJ1-2; the match to TRBD1 covers 8 bases. CDR3 length equals 18 residues. The V segment lost 6 bases and the J segment 1 base; nucleotides outside the gene matches: 16. CDR3 sequence: CASRPSTTGENNNYGYTF. In DNA, the CDR3 is TGTGCCAGCAGACCCAGTACGACAGGGGAGAACAATAACTATGGCTACACCTTC.

The J gene is TRBJ2-1, the V gene TRBV2; tentatively, D is TRBD2 (6 bases). The CDR3 extends over 14 amino acids. V was shortened by 4 bases and J by 4 bases, with 11 bases between the two germline ends. Germline V gives CDR1 SNHLY, CDR2 FYNNEI. In nucleotides, the CDR3 is TGTGCCAGCAGTGGGGTGCTAGCGTACAATGAGCAGTTCTTC. Encoded protein: CASSGVLAYNEQFF.

The genes are TRBV29-1 and TRBJ2-7; 8 positions match TRBD1. CDR3 length: 12 amino acids. V trimming: 4 bases; J trimming: 6 bases; junction bases outside the gene matches: 5. The germline V gene encodes CDR1 SQVTM and CDR2 ANQGSEA. For the CDR3, the DNA is TGCAGCGTTGGTCAGGGGGCTGGCGAGCAGTACTTC. Translation gives CSVGQGAGEQYF.

This clonotype was recorded only once. The V gene is TRBV6-5, the J gene TRBJ1-4, with D perhaps TRBD1 (6 bases). Trimming took 6 bases from V and 8 from J, leaving 13 bases between them. CDR1 MNHEY and CDR2 SVGAGI come from the germline V gene. The CDR3 totals 13 residues. The CDR3 protein is CASSQGNREKLFF. The CDR3, as DNA: TGTGCCAGCAGCCAGGGGAACAGGGAAAAACTGTTTTTT.

In this sample, this clonotype turned up a few times. The chain carries TRBV5-1 and TRBJ1-2; D is possibly TRBD1 (5 bases). Germline CDR1 and CDR2: SGHRS and YFSETQ. Trimming stripped 0 bases from V and 4 bases from J, with 19 bases between. This CDR3 has 17 amino acids. The CDR3 coding sequence is TGCGCCAGCAGCTTGGGGGGACTTATCATGACGGGCTATGGCTACACCTTC. Translated: CASSLGGLIMTGYGYTF.

This clonotype has just a few counts. The genes are TRBV5-1 and TRBJ2-7; D unresolved. The CDR3 totals 13 residues. V lost 1 base, J lost 7 bases, and 12 bases lay in between. Germline-derived CDR1 and CDR2 are SGHRS and YFSETQ. The CDR3 sequence: CASSLPAIREQYF. The CDR3 bases are TGCGCCAGCAGCTTGCCAGCGATAAGGGAGCAGTACTTC.

This clonotype was seen a few times. A junction boundary mismatches the germline segment, possibly from a read error. The genes are TRBV5-1 and TRBJ2-1; a possible D gene is TRBD2 (6 bases). The length of the CDR3 is 16 residues. The germline V gene has CDR1 SGHRS and CDR2 YFSETQ. The DNA for the CDR3 is TGCGCTAGCAATCCGGGCTTAGCGGACCTCTACAGTGAGCAGTTCTTC. Protein product: CASNPGLADLYSEQFF.

The DNA of the CDR3 is TGCAGTGCCCAATTGAACCCAGCTGAAGCTTTCTTT. This sequence encodes CSAQLNPAEAFF. The rearrangement joins TRBV20-1 to TRBJ1-1; D uncertain. V was clipped by 6 bases and J by 6 bases, with 14 bases between them. CDR3 length: 12 residues. Germline CDR1 reads DFQATT; CDR2 reads SNEGSKA (reference sequence).

The gene calls are TRBV10-3 and TRBJ2-1, with 9 positions matching TRBD2. The length of the CDR3 is 15 residues. CDR1 is ENHRY and CDR2 is SYGVKD in the germline V gene. Unmatched junction bases numbered 12, after V lost 2 bases and J lost 13 bases. The CDR3 nucleotides are TGTGCCATCAGTGAGGCTAGCGGGGACCGAGAGACCCAGTTCTTC. This gives the protein CAISEASGDRETQFF.

This clonotype was counted between two and nine times. The chain carries TRBV29-1 and TRBJ2-1; 7 nucleotides line up with TRBD1. Losses at the gene ends were 1 base for V and 0 bases for J; bases not matched to a gene: 3. This CDR3 region has 15 residues. Germline V gene data show CDR1 as SQVTM and CDR2 as ANQGSEA. This CDR3 is CSVEGTGASYNEQFF. In nucleotides, the CDR3 is TGCAGCGTTGAAGGGACAGGCGCCTCCTACAATGAGCAGTTCTTC.

This clonotype has ten or more counts. This chain links TRBV6-5 with TRBJ2-5; D gene uncertain. Per the germline V gene, CDR1 is MNHEY and CDR2 is SVGAGI. Trimming left V 6 bases short and J 11 bases short, with 19 bases between. The CDR3 has 13 amino acids. For the CDR3, the DNA is TGTGCCAGCAGACTAACCGTATCCCCTGAGCAGTACTTC. This encodes CASRLTVSPEQYF.

The V call is TRBV14, the J call TRBJ2-3; D gene unclear. The V gene's germline CDR1 is SGHDN and CDR2 FVKESK. Trimming pared 0 bases from V and 5 bases from J, leaving 9 bases between. CDR3 length equals 14 residues. In DNA form, the CDR3 reads TGTGCCAGCAGCCAAGAACGCGAGGTAGATACGCAGTATTTT. It specifies CASSQEREVDTQYF. The entire variable domain, with the rest obtained from reference TRBV14 and TRBJ2-3, is as follows: EAGVTQFPSHSVIEKGQTVTLRCDPISGHDNLYWYRRVMGKEIKFLLHFVKESKQDESGMPNNRFLAERTGGTYSTLKVQPAELEDSGVYFCASSQEREVDTQYFGPGTRLTVL.

This clonotype was counted many times. The J gene is TRBJ1-4, the V gene TRBV12-3 or TRBV12-4, with D maybe TRBD1 (5 bases). Between the trimmed V and J ends, which lost 5 bases and 7 bases, there was a span of 14 bases. There are 14 residues in the CDR3. The DNA for the CDR3 is TGTGCCAGCAGTCCCGGGACCGGCGGTGAAAAACTGTTTTTT. Translation: CASSPGTGGEKLFF.